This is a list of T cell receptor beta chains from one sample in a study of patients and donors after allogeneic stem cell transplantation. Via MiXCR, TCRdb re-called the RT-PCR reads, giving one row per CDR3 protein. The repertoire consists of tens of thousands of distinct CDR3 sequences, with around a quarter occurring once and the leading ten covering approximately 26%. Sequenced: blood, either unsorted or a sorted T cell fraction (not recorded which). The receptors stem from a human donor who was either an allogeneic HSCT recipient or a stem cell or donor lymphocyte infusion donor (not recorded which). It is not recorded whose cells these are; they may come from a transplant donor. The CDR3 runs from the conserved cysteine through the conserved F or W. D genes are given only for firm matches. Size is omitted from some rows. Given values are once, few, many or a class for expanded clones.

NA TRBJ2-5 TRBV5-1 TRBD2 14 CASSFGSGIETQYF TGCGCCAGCAGCTTTGGTAGCGGGATAGAGACCCAGTACTTC
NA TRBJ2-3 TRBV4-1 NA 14 CASSQGVTADTQYF TGCGCCAGCAGCCAAGGGGTTACGGCAGATACGCAGTATTTT
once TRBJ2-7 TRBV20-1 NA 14 CSAPEQDPPGEQYF TGCAGTGCGCCCGAACAGGACCCCCCAGGGGAGCAGTACTTC
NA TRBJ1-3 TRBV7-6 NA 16 CASSSITDGPGNTIYF TGTGCCAGCAGCTCCATTACGGACGGTCCTGGAAACACCATATATTTT
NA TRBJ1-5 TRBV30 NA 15 CAWSVPGSPEGPQHF TGTGCCTGGAGTGTACCTGGCAGCCCCGAAGGGCCCCAGCATTTT
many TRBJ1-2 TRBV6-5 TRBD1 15 CASSYSGDRDYGYTF TGTGCCAGCAGTTACTCGGGGGACAGGGACTATGGCTACACCTTC
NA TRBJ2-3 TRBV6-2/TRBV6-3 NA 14 CASSYGLSTDTQYF TGTGCCAGCAGTTACGGGCTAAGCACAGATACGCAGTATTTT
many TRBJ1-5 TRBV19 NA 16 CASSGLPGTRNQPQHF TGTGCCAGTAGTGGCCTTCCCGGGACAAGGAATCAGCCCCAGCATTTT
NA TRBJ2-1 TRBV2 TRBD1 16 CASSEMGKTGYNEQFF TGTGCCAGCAGTGAAATGGGGAAGACAGGGTACAATGAGCAGTTCTTC
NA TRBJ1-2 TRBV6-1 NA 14 CASSEAGQPYSYTF TGTGCCAGCAGTGAAGCCGGACAGCCGTATAGCTACACCTTC
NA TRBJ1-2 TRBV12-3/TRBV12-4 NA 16 CASSFGSPRSLYGYTF TGTGCCAGCAGCTTTGGATCCCCCAGGAGTCTCTATGGCTACACCTTC
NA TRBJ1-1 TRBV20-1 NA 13 CSPSQALNTEAFF TGCAGTCCTTCACAGGCCTTGAACACTGAAGCTTTCTTT
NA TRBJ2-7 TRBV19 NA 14 CASSIDWPSYEQYF TGTGCCAGTAGTATTGATTGGCCGTCCTACGAGCAGTACTTC
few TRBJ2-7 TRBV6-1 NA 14 CASLGGRVTYEQYF TGTGCCAGCCTCGGGGGACGGGTGACCTACGAGCAGTACTTC
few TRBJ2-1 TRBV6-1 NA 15 CASSEVLAAYNEQFF TGTGCCAGCAGTGAAGTATTAGCAGCCTACAATGAGCAGTTCTTC
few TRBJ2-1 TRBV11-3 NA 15 CASSTTGAAYNEQFF TGTGCCAGCAGCACAACGGGGGCCGCCTACAATGAGCAGTTCTTC
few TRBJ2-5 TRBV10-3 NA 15 CAISAWGGRRETQYF TGTGCCATCAGTGCCTGGGGGGGGCGGAGGGAGACCCAGTACTTC
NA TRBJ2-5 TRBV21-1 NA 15 CASSKRDSLQETQYF TGTGCCAGCAGCAAACGGGACAGTCTCCAAGAGACCCAGTACTTC
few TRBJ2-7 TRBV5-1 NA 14 CASSLAVGENEQYF TGCGCCAGCAGCTTGGCCGTAGGGGAAAACGAGCAGTACTTC
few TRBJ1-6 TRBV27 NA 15 CASSVSRQSSSPLHF TGTGCCAGCAGTGTTTCCCGACAGTCTTCTTCACCCCTCCACTTT
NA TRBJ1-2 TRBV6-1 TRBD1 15 CASSDIWGQGIGYTF TGTGCCAGCAGTGATATTTGGGGACAGGGAATCGGCTACACCTTC
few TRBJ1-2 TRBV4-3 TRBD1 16 CASSQEPYQGAGGYTF TGCGCCAGCAGCCAAGAACCATATCAGGGGGCGGGTGGCTACACCTTC
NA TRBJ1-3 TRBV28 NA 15 CASSLGGQLGNTIYF TGTGCCAGCTCCTTAGGTGGACAGCTTGGAAACACCATATATTTT
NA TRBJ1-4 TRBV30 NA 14 CAWSKSPGNEKLFF TGTGCCTGGTCAAAGAGCCCAGGGAATGAAAAACTGTTTTTT
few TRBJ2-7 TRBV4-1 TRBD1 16 CASSQERSQGVKRQYF TGCGCCAGCAGCCAAGAACGTAGTCAGGGGGTGAAACGGCAGTACTTC
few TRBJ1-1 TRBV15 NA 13 CATSRDAVTEAFF TGTGCCACCAGCAGAGATGCAGTCACTGAAGCTTTCTTT
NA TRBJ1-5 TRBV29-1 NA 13 CSVEGQGGQPQHF TGCAGCGTTGAGGGGCAGGGAGGTCAGCCCCAGCATTTT
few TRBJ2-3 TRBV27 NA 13 CASSLSGGPAQYF TGTGCCAGCAGTTTATCTGGTGGGCCTGCGCAGTATTTT
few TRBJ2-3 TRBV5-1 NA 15 CASSVQDASADTQYF TGCGCCAGCAGCGTACAGGATGCGAGCGCAGATACGCAGTATTTT
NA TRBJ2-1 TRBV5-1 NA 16 CASSLFQGPPYNEQFF TGCGCCAGCAGCTTGTTTCAGGGGCCCCCTTACAATGAGCAGTTCTTC
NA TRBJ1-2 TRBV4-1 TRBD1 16 CASSQPVKGAFYGYTF TGCGCCAGCAGCCAACCGGTCAAGGGGGCCTTCTATGGCTACACCTTC
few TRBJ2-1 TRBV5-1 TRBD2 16 CASSFSRLAGANEQFF TGCGCCAGCAGCTTTTCCCGACTAGCGGGAGCCAATGAGCAGTTCTTC
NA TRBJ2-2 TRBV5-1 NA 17 CASSLYKTSSNTGELFF TGCGCCAGCAGCTTGTATAAGACTAGTTCGAACACCGGGGAGCTGTTTTTT
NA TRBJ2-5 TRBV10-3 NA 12 CAISEPQETQYF TGTGCCATCAGTGAGCCTCAAGAGACCCAGTACTTC
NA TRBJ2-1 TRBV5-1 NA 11 CASSLANEQFF TGCGCCAGCAGCTTGGCCAATGAGCAGTTCTTC
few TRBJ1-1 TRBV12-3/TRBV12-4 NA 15 CASSLDTWMNTEAFF TGTGCCAGCAGTCTGGACACGTGGATGAACACTGAAGCTTTCTTT
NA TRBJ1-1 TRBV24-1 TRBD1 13 CATTGGPGTEAFF TGTGCCACTACAGGGGGCCCCGGCACTGAAGCTTTCTTT
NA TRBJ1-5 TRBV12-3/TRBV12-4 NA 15 CASRNTGYSNQPQHF TGTGCCAGCAGAAACACAGGGTATAGCAATCAGCCCCAGCATTTT
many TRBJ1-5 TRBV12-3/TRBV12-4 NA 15 CASSLGGRVVQPQHF TGTGCCAGCAGTTTGGGGGGCAGGGTGGTTCAGCCCCAGCATTTT
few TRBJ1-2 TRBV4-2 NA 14 CASSPRGPDYGYTF TGTGCCAGCAGCCCCAGGGGTCCAGACTATGGCTACACCTTC
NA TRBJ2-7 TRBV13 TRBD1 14 CASTPGQGAGEQYF TGTGCCAGCACTCCGGGACAGGGGGCCGGCGAGCAGTACTTC
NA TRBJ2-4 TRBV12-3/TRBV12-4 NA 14 CASSLQGPKNIQYF TGTGCCAGCAGTCTACAGGGTCCCAAAAACATTCAGTACTTC
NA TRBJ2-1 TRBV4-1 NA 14 CASGVTRDYNEQFF TGCGCCAGCGGGGTGACTAGGGATTACAATGAGCAGTTCTTC
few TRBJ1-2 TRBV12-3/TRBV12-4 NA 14 CASSFLISNYGYTF TGTGCCAGCAGTTTCCTCATTTCTAACTATGGCTACACCTTC
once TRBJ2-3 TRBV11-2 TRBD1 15 CASSWTGRRADTQYF TGTGCCAGCAGCTGGACAGGGAGGAGGGCAGATACGCAGTATTTT
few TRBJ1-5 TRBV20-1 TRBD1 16 CSARDSIRGPDQPQHF TGCAGTGCTAGAGATTCTATCAGGGGGCCGGATCAGCCCCAGCATTTT
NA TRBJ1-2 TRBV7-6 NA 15 CASSLATPGPTTLSF TGTGCCAGCAGCTTAGCGACGCCGGGACCGACGACGTTGTCCTTC
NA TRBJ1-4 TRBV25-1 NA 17 CAVSGAGFGSTNEKLFF TGTGCCGTATCAGGTGCCGGTTTCGGATCAACTAATGAAAAACTGTTTTTT
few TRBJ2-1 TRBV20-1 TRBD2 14 CSARLIAGGYEQFF TGCAGTGCTAGATTGATAGCGGGGGGCTATGAGCAGTTCTTC
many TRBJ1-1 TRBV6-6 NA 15 CASSSAGRAYTEAFF TGTGCCAGCAGTTCTGCAGGGCGGGCATACACTGAAGCTTTCTTT
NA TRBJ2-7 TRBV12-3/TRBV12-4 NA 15 CASSFRSSGTYEQYF TGTGCCAGCAGTTTCAGGAGCTCCGGGACCTACGAGCAGTACTTC
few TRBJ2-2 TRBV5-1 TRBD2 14 CARPGLASPGELFF TGCGCCAGGCCGGGACTAGCGAGTCCCGGGGAGCTGTTTTTT
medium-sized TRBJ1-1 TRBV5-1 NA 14 CASSLATWDAEAFF TGCGCCAGCAGCTTGGCAACCTGGGACGCTGAAGCTTTCTTT
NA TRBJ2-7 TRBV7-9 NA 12 CASSPGFYEQYF TGTGCCAGCAGCCCGGGATTCTACGAGCAGTACTTC
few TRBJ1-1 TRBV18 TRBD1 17 CASSPVRDRGPNTEAFF TGTGCCAGCTCACCCGTCCGGGACAGGGGTCCGAACACTGAAGCTTTCTTT
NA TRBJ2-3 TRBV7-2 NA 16 CASSRRGRTSTDTQYF TGTGCCAGCAGCCGCCGTGGCAGAACTAGCACAGATACGCAGTATTTT
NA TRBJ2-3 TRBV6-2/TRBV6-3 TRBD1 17 CASRSVIGTASTDTQYF TGTGCCAGCAGATCCGTGATCGGGACAGCTAGCACAGATACGCAGTATTTT
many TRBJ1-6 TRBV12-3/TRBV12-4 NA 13 CASNRQDNSPLHF TGTGCCAGCAATCGACAGGATAATTCACCCCTCCACTTT
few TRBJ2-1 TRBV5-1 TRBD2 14 CASSLAAGGYEQFF TGCGCCAGCAGCTTGGCCGCGGGAGGTTATGAGCAGTTCTTC